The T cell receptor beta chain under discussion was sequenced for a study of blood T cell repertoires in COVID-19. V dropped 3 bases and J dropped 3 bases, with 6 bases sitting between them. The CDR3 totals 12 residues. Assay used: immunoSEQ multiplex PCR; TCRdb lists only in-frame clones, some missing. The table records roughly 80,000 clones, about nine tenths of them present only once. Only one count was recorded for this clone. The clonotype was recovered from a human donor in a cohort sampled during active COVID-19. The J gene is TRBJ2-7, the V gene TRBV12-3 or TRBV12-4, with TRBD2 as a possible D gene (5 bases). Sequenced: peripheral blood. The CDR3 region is CASSLSGYEQYF. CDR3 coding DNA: TGTGCCAGCAGTTTGAGCGGCTACGAGCAGTACTTC.